Following are 27 T cell receptor beta chains from one sample sequenced in a study of cytomegalovirus exposure and HLA in healthy donors. The PCR made use of 60 Vbeta and 13 Jbeta primers. Using immunoSEQ multiplex PCR, the repertoire was profiled, and TCRdb retains in-frame clones only, with some absent. Here the sample spans about 150,000 clones, around 79% being singletons. Input material: PBMCs. Source of these receptors: a male donor in good health and CMV-seronegative.

The chain joins TRBV27 to TRBJ1-6; TRBD1 is a possible D gene (5 bases). The V gene's germline CDR1 is MNHEY and CDR2 SMNVEV (reference sequence). This CDR3 is 15 amino acids long. V was clipped by 7 bases and J by 6 bases, with 16 bases between them. This CDR3 is CASTITSGGNSPLHF. The DNA of the CDR3 is TGTGCCAGCACCATTACCTCCGGGGGTAATTCACCCCTCCACTTT.

The sample holds a few counts of this clone. The chain recombines TRBV10-3 with TRBJ1-2, with D perhaps matching TRBD1 (5 bases). The CDR3 length is 15 residues. The V end was cut by 0 bases, the J end by 2 bases, with 10 bases between. CDR1 and CDR2 from the germline V gene are ENHRY and SYGVKD. Here the CDR3 DNA reads TGTGCCATCAGTGAGTCCGCGGGACTAAACTATGGCTACACCTTC. Translated: CAISESAGLNYGYTF.

This clone was seen a handful of times. The CDR3 sequence is CASRTGSDEQYF. CDR3 coding DNA: TGTGCCAGCAGGACAGGGTCCGACGAGCAGTACTTC. The V call is TRBV6-5, the J call TRBJ2-5, with TRBD1 matching 7 bases. The J call may not be correct, given that the DNA end is closer to TRBJ2-7. CDR1 and CDR2 from the germline V gene are MNHEY and SVGAGI. The length of the CDR3 is 12 residues.

The chain joins TRBV19 to TRBJ1-2, with TRBD1 matching over 12 bases. The CDR3 length is 15 residues. Trimming at V came to 6 bases and at J to 4 bases, leaving 6 bases not matched to a gene. Germline values: CDR1 LNHDA, CDR2 SQIVND (reference sequence). The CDR3 nucleotides read TGTGCCAGTAGCGGGGGGACAGGGGGCGGCTATGGCTACACCTTC. This encodes CASSGGTGGGYGYTF.

The chain has TRBV5-1 and TRBJ2-7; tentative D call: TRBD1 (6 bases). The CDR3 length is 16 residues. V was cut by 2 bases and J by 1 base, with 16 bases left in between. Germline V CDR1 and CDR2: SGHRS, YFSETQ. The CDR3 region is CASSFLDSKLSYEQYF. In DNA, the CDR3 is TGCGCCAGCAGCTTTTTGGACAGTAAACTTTCCTACGAGCAGTACTTC. Using reference TRBV5-1 and TRBJ2-7 for the parts outside the CDR3, the full variable domain is KAGVTQTPRYLIKTRGQQVTLSCSPISGHRSVSWYQQTPGQGLQFLFEYFSETQRNKGNFPGRFSGRQFSNSRSEMNVSTLELGDSALYLCASSFLDSKLSYEQYFGPGTRLTVT.

V is TRBV5-1 and J is TRBJ2-3; 7 nucleotides line up with TRBD1. The CDR3 length is 15 residues. Germline V lookup: CDR1 SGHRS, CDR2 YFSETQ. The V and J ends lost 4 bases and 2 bases, in that order; junction bases with no gene match: 7. CDR3 sequence (DNA): TGCGCCAGCAGCCCCCAGGGGGAGACCACAGATACGCAGTATTTT. Its translation: CASSPQGETTDTQYF.

The chain has TRBV19 and TRBJ1-2; weak D call: TRBD1 (6 bases). CDR1 and CDR2 (germline): LNHDA, SQIVND (reference sequence). This CDR3 contains 17 residues. Trimming stripped 3 bases from V and 2 bases from J, with 19 bases between. In DNA form, the CDR3 reads TGTGCCAGTAGTATGGGATTTGACAGGACCTTAAACTATGGCTACACCTTC. It codes for CASSMGFDRTLNYGYTF.

The CDR3 is CASSLGDRAYGYTF. CDR3 DNA: TGCGCCAGCAGCTTGGGTGACAGGGCTTATGGCTACACCTTC. This chain connects TRBV5-1 to TRBJ1-2; 7 nucleotides align to TRBD1. The germline CDR1 and CDR2 sequences are SGHRS and YFSETQ. CDR3 length equals 14 residues. Losses at the gene ends were 0 bases for V and 5 bases for J; bases not matched to a gene: 4.

Written as DNA, the CDR3 is TGTGCCAGCAGCCTCTACAGGGGGACCTACAATGAGCAGTTCTTC. This codes for CASSLYRGTYNEQFF. The rearrangement uses TRBV7-2 and TRBJ2-1; 8 nucleotides line up with TRBD1. The CDR3 has 15 amino acids. Germline CDR1 and CDR2: SGHTA and FQGNSA. J was trimmed by 2 bases and V by 5 bases; bases with no gene match: 5.

About this clone itself: Within the sample, other DNA sequences also encode this same CDR3. The J gene is TRBJ2-7, the V gene TRBV5-1; D possibly corresponds to TRBD2 (5 bases). The ends were cut back, 0 bases at V and 2 bases at J, with 9 bases in the middle. The germline gives CDR1 SGHRS, CDR2 YFSETQ. The CDR3 length is 14 residues. CDR3 nucleotides: TGCGCCAGCAGCTTGGAAGGAGGACCCTACGAGCAGTACTTC. Encoded protein: CASSLEGGPYEQYF.

This clone was observed a handful of times. The V gene is TRBV11-2, the J gene TRBJ2-3; 7 bases are shared with TRBD2. This CDR3 has 14 amino acids. Trimming took 6 bases from V and 2 from J; bases not matched to a gene: 5. Germline V CDR1 and CDR2: SGHAT, FQNNGV. The CDR3 reads CASRPAGDTDTQYF. CDR3 DNA: TGTGCCAGCAGACCCGCGGGGGACACAGATACGCAGTATTTT.

The chain is built from TRBV11-3 and TRBJ2-7; TRBD1 might be the D (6 bases). The length of the CDR3 is 16 residues. Germline CDR1 is SGHNT and CDR2 is YENEEA. Trimming removed 1 base at V and 6 bases at J, with 19 bases between. CDR3 loop: CASSLVSGTGPGEQYF. The CDR3 nucleotides read TGTGCCAGCAGCTTAGTCTCCGGAACAGGGCCAGGCGAGCAGTACTTC.

V gene TRBV6-6 combines with J gene TRBJ2-7; the match to TRBD2 covers 12 bases. The CDR3 is 16 residues long. V lost 5 bases to trimming and J lost 3 bases; unmatched junction nucleotides: 8. CDR1 MNHNY and CDR2 SVGAGI come from the germline V gene (reference sequence). CDR3 in amino acids: CASSPWTSGMIYEQYF. The CDR3 DNA follows: TGTGCCAGCAGTCCCTGGACTAGCGGGATGATCTACGAGCAGTACTTC.

The CDR3 loop reads CASSPQGVQNSPLHF. The CDR3 region has the DNA TGTGCCAGCAGCCCCCAAGGGGTCCAAAATTCACCCCTCCACTTT. J is TRBJ1-6 and V is TRBV7-2; D possibly corresponds to TRBD1 (5 bases). The V gene's germline CDR1 is SGHTA and CDR2 FQGNSA. The V gene lost 5 bases and the J gene lost 7 bases, with 15 bases spanning the gap. CDR3 length equals 15 residues.

This clone has more than one count but fewer than ten. The rearrangement uses TRBV15 and TRBJ2-1; D gene ambiguous. Trimming removed 0 bases from V and 9 bases from J, with 9 bases in between. The CDR3 loop spans 13 amino acids. The V gene's germline CDR1 is LNHNV and CDR2 YYDKDF (reference sequence). The CDR3 loop reads CATSRETPGEQFF. CDR3 nucleotides: TGTGCCACCAGCAGAGAGACCCCAGGTGAGCAGTTCTTC.

This clone was detected once. CDR3 sequence reads: CASSRQSSYGYTF. The DNA for the CDR3 is TGTGCCAGTAGTCGCCAGTCCAGCTATGGCTACACCTTC. The rearrangement links TRBV19 to TRBJ1-2; D gene uncertain. V was cut by 5 bases and J by 4 bases, with 11 bases left in between. Germline V CDR1 and CDR2: LNHDA, SQIVND (reference sequence). The CDR3 covers 13 residues.

V usage is TRBV21-1 and J usage is TRBJ2-6; the tabulated D call, TRBD2, remains unverified against the DNA. TRBV21-1 is shown as a pseudogene. CDR3 size: 18 residues. This CDR3 reads CASSKGSTREAGANVLTF. For the CDR3, the DNA is TGTGCCAGCAGCAAAGGGTCCACTAGGGAGGCTGGGGCCAACGTCCTGACTTTC.

The chain has TRBV6-1 and TRBJ1-1, with a possible D match to TRBD1 (5 bases). CDR3 length: 13 residues. Trimming cost V 6 bases and J 2 bases, with 10 bases left between them. Per germline, CDR1 MNHNS and CDR2 SASEGT. The CDR3 region has the DNA TGTGCCAGCAGCCAGGGACTTAACACTGAAGCTTTCTTT. Protein product: CASSQGLNTEAFF.

The J gene is TRBJ2-7, the V gene TRBV20-1; D is perhaps TRBD2 (6 bases). Trimming removed 6 bases at V and 1 base at J, with 7 bases between. Germline values: CDR1 DFQATT, CDR2 SNEGSKA (reference sequence). This CDR3 has 11 residues. The CDR3, as DNA: TGCAGTGCCCGGGGGTCCTACGAGCAGTACTTC. This translates into CSARGSYEQYF.

This sequence joins TRBV6-4 and TRBJ2-7, with 8 bases that match TRBD1. Germline lookup yields CDR1 MRHNA and CDR2 SNTAGT. The trim removed 5 bases at V and 6 bases at J, leaving 6 bases unmatched. The CDR3 extends over 13 amino acids. The CDR3 region is CASSLTGASEQYF. The CDR3 nucleotides are TGTGCCAGCAGTCTGACAGGGGCAAGCGAGCAGTACTTC.

On this clone: A junction boundary mismatches the germline segment, possibly from a read error. This rearrangement joins TRBV7-9 to TRBJ2-1; 8 bases match TRBD2. The CDR3 runs 17 residues. Per the germline V gene, CDR1 is SEHNR and CDR2 is FQNEAQ (reference sequence). Here the CDR3 reads CSSSSNLGGASYNEQFF. In nucleotides, the CDR3 is TGTTCCAGCAGCTCGAACCTCGGGGGGGCCTCCTACAATGAGCAGTTCTTC.

This sequence joins TRBV7-7 and TRBJ2-1; 8 bases fit TRBD2. The germline V gene has CDR1 SSHAT and CDR2 FNYEAQ (reference sequence). The J segment lost 4 bases and the V segment lost 5 bases, leaving 10 bases of the junction unmatched. The CDR3 sequence is 16 residues long. DNA of the CDR3: TGTGCCAGCAGCCTTGGTGGCGGGAGGAGTTACAATGAGCAGTTCTTC. Protein: CASSLGGGRSYNEQFF.

This chain connects TRBV18 to TRBJ2-1; 8 nucleotides line up with TRBD2. V was pared by 0 bases and J by 5 bases, with 9 bases of the junction left unmatched. The germline gives CDR1 KGHSH, CDR2 LQKENI. The CDR3 totals 17 residues. This CDR3 is CASSPPNWREANNEQFF. CDR3 bases: TGTGCCAGCTCACCACCGAATTGGCGGGAGGCCAACAATGAGCAGTTCTTC.

The chain employs TRBV30 and TRBJ2-3; maybe TRBD2 (6 bases). The ends were cut back, 0 bases at V and 6 bases at J, with 13 bases in the middle. The CDR3 loop spans 14 amino acids. Germline lookup yields CDR1 GTSNPN and CDR2 SVGIG (reference sequence). CDR3 nucleotide sequence: TGTGCCTGGAGTGTTTATCGGGAGCGGGATACGCAGTATTTT. Its translation is CAWSVYRERDTQYF.

The chain has TRBV6-5 and TRBJ1-5; D is perhaps TRBD1 (6 bases). This CDR3 is 14 amino acids long. Germline V gene sequence: CDR1 MNHEY, CDR2 SVGAGI. The ends were cut back, 2 bases at V and 4 bases at J, with 9 bases in the middle. The CDR3: CASSYGQSNQPQHF. CDR3 nucleotide sequence: TGTGCCAGCAGTTACGGACAGTCAAATCAGCCCCAGCATTTT.

CDR3 residues: CASSLAATAFSYEQYF. As DNA, the CDR3 is TGCGCCAGCAGCTTGGCCGCGACAGCCTTCTCCTACGAGCAGTACTTC. J is TRBJ2-7 and V is TRBV5-1; a weak D match, TRBD1 (5 bases). CDR1 and CDR2 from the germline V gene are SGHRS and YFSETQ. The CDR3 sequence is 16 residues long. V was cut by 0 bases and J by 0 bases, with 13 bases left in between.

In this sample, this clone turned up a few times. The chain recombines TRBV7-2 with TRBJ2-7; possibly TRBD1 for D (6 bases). V was shortened by 6 bases and J by 2 bases, with 17 bases between the two germline ends. CDR1 is SGHTA, CDR2 FQGNSA, per germline. CDR3 length equals 15 residues. In DNA form, the CDR3 reads TGTGCCAGCAGTCAACAACAGGGATCGCCCTACGAGCAGTACTTC. Translated: CASSQQQGSPYEQYF.